This T cell receptor (beta chain) was found in a study of shared clonotypes between healthy human individuals. The CDR3 is 13 residues long. Looked up from germline, CDR1 is SEHNR and CDR2 is FQNEAQ (reference sequence). Between the trimmed V and J ends, which lost 5 bases and 3 bases, there was a span of 9 bases. The assay ran at deep level. In the study's own analysis: Owing to the provision of junction-only sequences devoid of quality scores by immunoSEQ, filtering differed. Only in-frame clones appear in the TCRdb table, and some are missing; sequencing was by immunoSEQ multiplex PCR. V, J and clone size reflect that table, while D and trimming were determined from the DNA. The repertoire has about 2,200,000 clones, approximately 94% of them found once; the top ten carry roughly 1.7%. The naive CD8 population came from CD45RO-negative cells selected for CCR7, without terminally differentiated effector memory CD45RA+ cells.

In the case of this clone: Its antigen is still unknown.

Study-level results: The rarefaction results pointed to incomplete sorted-subset sequencing despite large depth. Richness estimates generally favored naive over memory subsets.

The specimen sequenced was naive CD8+ T cells from PBMCs. V gene TRBV7-9 combines with J gene TRBJ2-3, with D unclear. The source of this sequence is a man aged 18 to 29 in good health. Some clones in this sample may be carry-over from other donors' samples. CDR3 DNA: TGTGCCAGCAGCGTCGGACGGACAGATACGCAGTATTTT. It codes for CASSVGRTDTQYF.